Following are 18 T cell receptor beta chains from one sample sequenced in a study of cytomegalovirus exposure and HLA in healthy donors. In the PCR, 60 Vbeta and 13 Jbeta primers were used. Data came from immunoSEQ multiplex PCR; TCRdb stores just in-frame clones and leaves some out. The repertoire holds around 90,000 clones, with 85% as singletons. Sequenced input: PBMCs. The receptor source for this set is a man aged 35 to 55 in good health and CMV-seropositive.

The gene calls are TRBV7-3 and TRBJ2-5, with TRBD2 matching 9 bases. Germline CDR1 is SGHTA and CDR2 is FQGTGA. V was pared by 1 base and J by 7 bases, with 7 bases of the junction left unmatched. The CDR3 contains 15 residues. The CDR3 DNA reads as TGTGCCAGCAGCTTAAAAGCGGGGGGTCCTGGGACCCAGTACTTC. Translated: CASSLKAGGPGTQYF.

This clone was seen a single time. The chain is built from TRBV19 and TRBJ2-3; 14 bases agree with TRBD2. Germline assignment: CDR1 LNHDA and CDR2 SQIVND (reference sequence). V shed 1 base, J shed 8 bases, and the junction held 5 bases outside the gene matches. The CDR3 runs to 16 residues. CDR3 sequence: CASSIGTSGGFGTQYF. In DNA, the CDR3 is TGTGCCAGTAGTATAGGGACTAGCGGGGGGTTTGGTACGCAGTATTTT.

This chain links TRBV5-4 with TRBJ1-1; 7 positions match TRBD1. This CDR3 spans 14 amino acids. V trimming: 4 bases; J trimming: 1 base; junction bases outside the gene matches: 4. The V gene's germline CDR1 is SGHNT and CDR2 YYREEE (reference sequence). CDR3 nucleotide sequence: TGTGCCAGCAGCATGGGACAGCAGAACACTGAAGCTTTCTTT. Translating gives CASSMGQQNTEAFF. Complete variable domain (other parts from reference TRBV5-4 and TRBJ1-1): ETGVTQSPTHLIKTRGQQVTLRCSSQSGHNTVSWYQQALGQGPQFIFQYYREEENGRGNFPPRFSGLQFPNYSSELNVNALELDDSALYLCASSMGQQNTEAFFGQGTRLTVV.

The rearrangement links TRBV7-6 to TRBJ2-1; 7 positions match TRBD1. This CDR3 comprises 14 residues. Germline V CDR1 and CDR2: SGHVS, FNYEAQ. Germline trimming cut 4 bases from V and 7 bases from J; bases unmatched to any gene: 7. The CDR3 nucleotides read TGTGCCAGCAGCTCCGGGACAGTCAGGAATGAGCAGTTCTTC. It yields the protein CASSSGTVRNEQFF.

The chain couples TRBV2 to TRBJ1-4, with TRBD1 identical over 8 bases. V was clipped by 5 bases and J by 16 bases; unmatched bases: 15. The germline CDR1 and CDR2 sequences are SNHLY and FYNNEI. This CDR3 has 14 amino acids. For the CDR3, the DNA is TGTGCCAGCAGTATAACAGGGGGGAGCCGTTCTCCGTTTTTT. Amino acid sequence: CASSITGGSRSPFF.

V and J are TRBV6-5 and TRBJ1-2, with D hard to call. V gave up 0 bases and J gave up 5 bases, with 7 bases separating them. Per germline, CDR1 MNHEY and CDR2 SVGAGI. This CDR3 is 13 amino acids long. The CDR3 bases are TGTGCCAGCAGTTACTCGCAGGTTTATGGCTACACCTTC. Encoded protein: CASSYSQVYGYTF.

The chain links TRBV11-2 to TRBJ2-7; the D gene is possibly TRBD2 (5 bases). The germline gives CDR1 SGHAT, CDR2 FQNNGV. V was clipped by 8 bases and J by 3 bases, with 8 bases between them. The CDR3 totals 11 residues. CDR3 DNA sequence: TGTGCCAGCCGGGGAGTCTACGAGCAGTACTTC. This codes for CASRGVYEQYF.

CDR3 bases: TGTGCCAGCAGCCCATGGACAGGGGGCAGGGGGAACACTGAAGCTTTCTTT. This translates into CASSPWTGGRGNTEAFF. The chain combines TRBV7-9 with TRBJ1-1, with 11 bases aligning to TRBD1. This CDR3 has 17 residues. Germline CDR1 and CDR2: SEHNR and FQNEAQ (reference sequence). Germline trimming cut 5 bases from V and 1 base from J; bases unmatched to any gene: 9.

J is TRBJ2-3 and V is TRBV5-6, with 11 bases that match TRBD2. Trimming at V came to 1 base and at J to 8 bases, leaving 12 bases not matched to a gene. CDR1 is SGHDT and CDR2 is YYEEEE in the germline V gene. The CDR3 sequence is 17 residues long. This chain's CDR3 is CASSLPRSGRGIGTQYF. DNA of the CDR3: TGTGCCAGCAGCTTGCCACGTAGCGGGAGGGGGATCGGTACGCAGTATTTT.

The V gene is TRBV9, the J gene TRBJ1-4; D may be TRBD1 (5 bases). The CDR3 runs 15 residues. CDR1 and CDR2 (germline): SGDLS, YYNGEE. V was trimmed by 4 bases and J by 8 bases, leaving 18 bases between them. Here the CDR3 reads CASSFSDNREEKLFF. In DNA, the CDR3 is TGTGCCAGCAGCTTCTCGGACAACCGGGAGGAAAAACTGTTTTTT.

The V and J genes are TRBV29-1 and TRBJ2-7; 8 bases align to TRBD1. The CDR3 has 14 amino acids. The V and J ends lost 5 bases and 1 base, in that order; junction bases with no gene match: 7. Per germline, CDR1 SQVTM and CDR2 ANQGSEA. The CDR3 nucleotides are TGCAGCGTTTTCGTTGGGACAGGTTCCTACGAGCAGTACTTC. The encoded protein is CSVFVGTGSYEQYF.

This clone was seen just once. The V and J genes are TRBV10-1 and TRBJ1-1, with a possible D match to TRBD1 (6 bases). Germline CDR1 and CDR2: WNHNN and SYGVQD (reference sequence). The CDR3 is made up of 15 amino acids. Between the trimmed V and J ends, which lost 10 bases and 3 bases, there was a span of 21 bases. The CDR3 loop reads CAKPFGGGQDTEAFF. CDR3 bases: TGCGCCAAACCATTTGGGGGGGGCCAAGACACTGAAGCTTTCTTT.

The chain carries TRBV27 and TRBJ2-3; D possibly corresponds to TRBD2 (5 bases). V lost 0 bases, J lost 3 bases, and 10 bases lay in between. The CDR3 is made up of 15 amino acids. Germline CDR1 and CDR2: MNHEY and SMNVEV (reference sequence). The CDR3, as DNA: TGTGCCAGCAGTTTATCGGGAGTGGGTACAGATACGCAGTATTTT. It codes for CASSLSGVGTDTQYF.

The rearrangement joins TRBV18 to TRBJ1-1, with a possible D match to TRBD1 (5 bases). The ends were cut back, 2 bases at V and 0 bases at J, with 19 bases in the middle. The CDR3 covers 18 residues. Germline V gene lookup returns CDR1 KGHSH and CDR2 LQKENI. DNA for the CDR3: TGTGCCAGCTCACCAATCCCTCTCGGGGGGATTATGAACACTGAAGCTTTCTTT. Translating it yields CASSPIPLGGIMNTEAFF. Looking up the rest from reference TRBV18 and TRBJ1-1 gives the full variable domain: NAGVMQNPRHLVRRRGQEARLRCSPMKGHSHVYWYRQLPEEGLKFMVYLQKENIIDESGMPKERFSAEFPKEGPSILRIQQVVRGDSAAYFCASSPIPLGGIMNTEAFFGQGTRLTVV.

V usage is TRBV9 and J usage is TRBJ1-2; D remains ambiguous. In germline, CDR1 is SGDLS, CDR2 YYNGEE. Trimming cost V 2 bases and J 6 bases, with 11 bases left between them. The CDR3 consists of 13 residues. In nucleotides, the CDR3 is TGTGCCAGCAGCGTCCTACAGAGGGATGGCTACACCTTC. It is translated as CASSVLQRDGYTF.

The genes are TRBV6-1 and TRBJ1-2; 9 nucleotides agree with TRBD1. The CDR3 is 18 amino acids. Losses at the gene ends were 6 bases for V and 3 bases for J; bases not matched to a gene: 17. CDR1 and CDR2 from the germline V gene are MNHNS and SASEGT. In DNA form, the CDR3 reads TGTGCCAGCAGCGAATCCCGGGACAGGGCTAAGGAGTACTATGGCTACACCTTC. Protein product: CASSESRDRAKEYYGYTF.

This clone was seen only a few times. This CDR3 is CATSAGGDRGRAQYF. The CDR3 DNA is TGTGCCACCAGCGCGGGGGGGGATCGCGGGAGGGCCCAGTACTTC. The V gene is TRBV15, the J gene TRBJ2-5; 9 nucleotides match TRBD2. The V gene end was trimmed by 5 bases and the J gene end by 9 bases; junction bases not matched to a gene: 13. CDR3 length equals 15 residues. CDR1 and CDR2 (germline): LNHNV, YYDKDF (reference sequence).

The V gene is TRBV7-9, the J gene TRBJ1-1; 9 positions match TRBD1. The CDR3 length is 17 residues. CDR1 SEHNR and CDR2 FQNEAQ come from the germline V gene (reference sequence). V was clipped by 5 bases and J by 0 bases; unmatched bases: 10. The CDR3 loop reads CASSRPPGQGMNTEAFF. CDR3 DNA sequence: TGTGCCAGCAGCCGCCCTCCGGGACAGGGAATGAACACTGAAGCTTTCTTT.